This T cell receptor beta chain originates from a study of prognosis after radiotherapy for stage I lung cancer. Study-wide context: The study included fourteen patients with newly diagnosed primary stage I lung tumors and five or six with oligometastatic NSCLC after surgical resection of the primary tumor. Patient ages ran from about 53 to 95, with a median of approximately 73 years, and the group had about 13 men and about 6 women.

Trimming shortened V by 8 bases and J by 9 bases, and 20 bases separated the two germline ends. The CDR3 is 14 residues long. CDR1 and CDR2 from the germline V gene are LNHDA and SQIVND (reference sequence). TCR beta CDR3 was amplified from genomic DNA by two-round multiplex PCR. Each TRBV and TRBJ gene had its own primer in the first PCR round. TCRdb re-derived calls from the multiplex PCR reads in MiXCR, one entry per CDR3 protein. The table includes approximately 20,000 distinct CDR3 sequences, about a quarter detected once. This clonotype occurred many times. The chain employs TRBV19 and TRBJ2-4; maybe TRBD1 (5 bases). The sequence was collected from a donor of 50 years or more with non-small cell lung cancer. Sequenced material: PBMCs, taken before or after stereotactic body radiation therapy (not recorded which). In nucleotides, the CDR3 is TGTGCCAGTTCCCGGGCAGGGTCGGTGGGCATTCAGTACTTC. This gives the protein CASSRAGSVGIQYF.